This T cell receptor (beta chain) came from a study of blood T cell repertoires in COVID-19. The germline V and J ends were trimmed by 2 bases and 4 bases, with 14 bases remaining between them. CDR1 is MNHEY and CDR2 is SMNVEV in the germline V gene (reference sequence). The length of the CDR3 is 15 residues. Profiled with immunoSEQ multiplex PCR; TCRdb holds only in-frame clones, not every one. The sample lists 300,000 to 450,000 clones, 85% to 90% occurring once. The receptor was derived from a woman aged 25 to 39 who had been exposed to COVID-19. Sequenced material: PBMCs or T cells enriched from blood (not recorded which). The V call is TRBV27, the J call TRBJ1-2; possible D gene TRBD1, 5 bases. This CDR3 reads CASSLGQGLSYGYTF. The CDR3 DNA follows: TGTGCCAGCAGTTTAGGGCAGGGCCTTTCCTATGGCTACACCTTC.